This T cell receptor beta chain was documented in a study of regulatory T cells in long-lasting Graves disease. Time point of the sample: newly diagnosed GD, antithyroid drugs for less than 3 months. TCR sequences were obtained from RNA taken from PBMCs. CDR1 and CDR2 (germline): LNHDA, SQIVND (reference sequence). The CDR3 is made up of 16 amino acids. V lost 6 bases and J 0 bases, leaving 17 bases between the germline ends. Assembly of TCR beta libraries relied on iRepertoire HTBI primers together with Arm-PCR of CDR3 regions. TCRdb called the multiplex PCR reads again in MiXCR, with one record for every CDR3 protein. The sample consists of approximately 300,000 distinct CDR3 sequences, about 20% of them appearing once. This clonotype was observed many times.

This chain connects TRBV19 to TRBJ1-2, with TRBD1 as a possible D gene (5 bases). The source material was peripheral blood mononuclear cells (PBMCs), sampled at new diagnosis, from a patient treated with antithyroid drugs. The TCR sequence derives from a female donor with Graves disease. CDR3 DNA sequence: TGTGCCAGTAGCAAGGAGGGACGGGCCCCTAACTATGGCTACACCTTC. It translates to CASSKEGRAPNYGYTF.